This T cell receptor beta chain was sequenced for a study of regulatory and conventional T cells in RAG deficiency. Broader study findings: Treg unique TCR beta sequences were about 100-fold fewer in Omenn syndrome and CID/AS patients than controls. Patient subsets had shorter CDR3s; Omenn Treg-Tconv overlap exceeded 90%.

Sequenced by immunoSEQ multiplex PCR; TCRdb stores in-frame clones only, minus some. The repertoire consists of about 7,100 clones, with about 93% occurring once and the leading ten covering roughly 1.5%. Concerning this clone itself: Antigen specificity is unknown.

Genomic DNA came from blood regulatory T cells gated CD4+ CD25-high CD127-low. The same data also went into a second study, on regulatory T cells. That paper notes: Amplification used 52 TRBV primers and 13 TRBJ primers. Skewed V and J usage and few unique V-J pairs marked patient repertoires, most in Tregs.

The clonotype comes from a human donor in good health. The source material was CD127- CD25+ CD4+ Tregs sorted from blood.

This chain's CDR3 is CASSAGQGLNQPQHF. The CDR3 bases are TGTGCCAGCAGCGCGGGACAGGGGCTCAATCAGCCCCAGCATTTT. This sequence joins TRBV11-2 and TRBJ1-5; TRBD1 agrees at 10 bases. This CDR3 region has 15 residues. V was clipped by 5 bases and J by 3 bases; unmatched bases: 4. CDR1 SGHAT and CDR2 FQNNGV come from the germline V gene.